This T cell receptor (beta chain) is from a study of blood T cell repertoires in COVID-19. Study-level background: Acute and convalescent COVID-19 samples came from the United States, Italy and Spain.

The CDR3 has 13 amino acids. Germline values: CDR1 SGHAT, CDR2 FQNNGV. After removal of 0 bases from V and 8 bases from J, the junction contained 1 base not matched to a gene. In the original analysis: Nucleated cell number was recorded as an estimate derived from reference gene primer amplification. Assay: immunoSEQ multiplex PCR; the TCRdb copy retains only in-frame clones and omits some. V and J calls and clone size follow that table, whereas D and trimming were derived from the DNA. In the table there are fewer than 300,000 clones, 80% to 95% of which are singletons. Clinical history as reported by participants underpinned cohort assignment. Among Cohort 3 donors, those recovered had two negative PCRs, clearance, or symptom resolution.

The chain uses TRBV11-2 and TRBJ1-3; the match to TRBD1 covers 7 bases. This TCR was sampled from a woman in her 30s who had recovered from COVID-19. The sequenced material came from PBMCs or T cells enriched from blood (not recorded which). CDR3 coding DNA: TGTGCCAGCAGCTTAGAACAGGGGTACACCATATATTTT. Protein: CASSLEQGYTIYF.